The 20 T cell receptor beta chains given below trace back to one sample, sequenced in a study of OX40 agonist ivuxolimab in advanced cancers. Only in-frame clones appear in the TCRdb table, and some are missing; sequencing was by immunoSEQ multiplex PCR. The data contain about 64,000 clones, roughly four fifths of them seen just once; the ten biggest clones take up 2.1%. The material sequenced was CD4+ or CD8+ T cells sorted from blood, taken in a trial of the OX40 agonist ivuxolimab. These receptor sequences come from an adult with an advanced solid tumor such as melanoma, head and neck, liver or kidney cancer.

The chain couples TRBV5-4 to TRBJ2-5; TRBD2 matches 9 bases. V lost 5 bases to trimming and J lost 5 bases; unmatched junction nucleotides: 10. Germline V gene lookup returns CDR1 SGHNT and CDR2 YYREEE (reference sequence). This CDR3 is 15 amino acids long. Written as DNA, the CDR3 is TGTGCCAGCAGACGGGACCTAGCGGGGAGGGAGACCCAGTACTTC. As protein: CASRRDLAGRETQYF.

The chain links TRBV18 to TRBJ2-7; 8 bases are shared with TRBD2. This CDR3 has 16 residues. CDR1 and CDR2 from the germline V gene are KGHSH and LQKENI. Germline trimming cut 1 base from V and 6 bases from J; bases unmatched to any gene: 11. The DNA of the CDR3 is TGTGCCAGCTCACCACGTGTGAGACTAGCGCTCCGCGAGCAGTACTTC. The encoded protein is CASSPRVRLALREQYF.

The chain links TRBV6-1 to TRBJ2-7; 7 bases are shared with TRBD2. Trimming took 6 bases from V and 1 from J; bases not matched to a gene: 3. Germline-derived CDR1 and CDR2 are MNHNS and SASEGT. This CDR3 spans 13 amino acids. In nucleotides, the CDR3 is TGTGCCAGCAGAGGTAGCGGGTCCTACGAGCAGTACTTC. It specifies CASRGSGSYEQYF.

The chain recombines TRBV7-3 with TRBJ2-7, with TRBD1 as a possible D gene (6 bases). This CDR3 region has 15 residues. V was shortened by 0 bases and J by 4 bases, with 13 bases between the two germline ends. Germline assignment: CDR1 SGHTA and CDR2 FQGTGA. CDR3 bases: TGTGCCAGCAGCTTAACCCCGGACAGAGTTTACGAGCAGTACTTC. Protein product: CASSLTPDRVYEQYF.

The chain uses TRBV2 and TRBJ1-6; D unresolved. Trimming took off 3 bases at V and 7 bases at J, with 10 bases between the two ends. The CDR3 runs 14 residues. Per the germline V gene, CDR1 is SNHLY and CDR2 is FYNNEI. The CDR3 nucleotides read TGTGCCAGCAGTGAGGAGAGGTTCAATTCACCCCTCCACTTT. Amino acids: CASSEERFNSPLHF.

The rearrangement links TRBV15 to TRBJ1-2, with TRBD1 as a possible D gene (5 bases). Trimming shortened V by 4 bases and J by 2 bases, and 11 bases separated the two germline ends. Germline CDR1 and CDR2: LNHNV and YYDKDF (reference sequence). The CDR3 length is 14 residues. The CDR3 protein is CATSKVRDNYGYTF. In DNA form, the CDR3 reads TGTGCCACCAGCAAGGTCCGGGACAACTATGGCTACACCTTC.

The chain recombines TRBV19 with TRBJ1-3; unclear D gene. Germline values: CDR1 LNHDA, CDR2 SQIVND (reference sequence). The CDR3 has 15 amino acids. Trimming took off 5 bases at V and 0 bases at J, with 11 bases between the two ends. CDR3 coding DNA: TGTGCCAGTAGTCTACAGAAAAGCTCTGGAAACACCATATATTTT. This translates into CASSLQKSSGNTIYF.

CDR3 nucleotides: TGTGCCAGCAGCTTTCCAGCGGGTAACAATGAGCAGTTCTTC. It encodes CASSFPAGNNEQFF. This sequence joins TRBV5-4 and TRBJ2-1; D may be TRBD2 (6 bases). Trimming stripped 2 bases from V and 5 bases from J, with 11 bases between. Germline-derived CDR1 and CDR2 are SGHNT and YYREEE (reference sequence). The CDR3 spans 14 residues.

The chain recombines TRBV10-1 with TRBJ2-5; D is ambiguous. This CDR3 is built from 12 residues. Trimming removed 3 bases at V and 7 bases at J, with 9 bases between. Germline lookup yields CDR1 WNHNN and CDR2 SYGVQD (reference sequence). CDR3 in DNA: TGCGCCAGCAGTGACAGTTTCGGGACCCAGTACTTC. Protein: CASSDSFGTQYF.

This chain joins TRBV7-9 and TRBJ2-1, with D perhaps matching TRBD2 (5 bases). CDR3 length equals 15 residues. Trimming shortened V by 2 bases and J by 7 bases, and 15 bases separated the two germline ends. Germline V CDR1 and CDR2: SEHNR, FQNEAQ (reference sequence). In nucleotides, the CDR3 is TGTGCCAGCAGCTTACGGAGGACTTCGAGGAATGAGCAGTTCTTC. Encoded protein: CASSLRRTSRNEQFF.

The J gene is TRBJ2-7, the V gene TRBV4-1; unclear D gene. This CDR3 region has 15 residues. V lost 0 bases and J lost 2, with 11 bases in between. Germline lookup yields CDR1 MGHRA and CDR2 YSYEKL. The CDR3 coding sequence is TGCGCCAGCAGCCAAGAAGACGGCGCTCCCTACGAGCAGTACTTC. This codes for CASSQEDGAPYEQYF.

The V and J genes are TRBV9 and TRBJ2-5; 11 nucleotides agree with TRBD1. This CDR3 is 15 amino acids long. Trimming removed 4 bases from V and 5 bases from J; junction bases left unmatched: 7. Germline CDR1 SGDLS, CDR2 YYNGEE. CDR3 in amino acids: CASSPRTGGVETQYF. The CDR3, as DNA: TGTGCCAGCAGCCCCCGGACAGGGGGCGTCGAGACCCAGTACTTC.

The genes are TRBV5-4 and TRBJ2-7; D ambiguous. This CDR3 has 13 amino acids. Per the germline V gene, CDR1 is SGHNT and CDR2 is YYREEE (reference sequence). V lost 4 bases, J lost 5 bases, and 13 bases lay in between. The CDR3 sequence: CASSPVWSDEQYF. CDR3 nucleotides: TGTGCCAGCAGCCCGGTTTGGAGCGACGAGCAGTACTTC. Full variable domain (remainder filled in from reference TRBV5-4 and TRBJ2-7): ETGVTQSPTHLIKTRGQQVTLRCSSQSGHNTVSWYQQALGQGPQFIFQYYREEENGRGNFPPRFSGLQFPNYSSELNVNALELDDSALYLCASSPVWSDEQYFGPGTRLTVT.

This chain links TRBV18 with TRBJ2-7; 7 bases are a match to TRBD1. CDR3 length: 14 amino acids. CDR1 is KGHSH and CDR2 is LQKENI in the germline V gene. Trimming cost V 4 bases and J 7 bases; bases outside gene matches: 10. CDR3 loop: CASSRDSGTLEQYF. Written as DNA, the CDR3 is TGTGCCAGCTCACGGGACAGTGGTACGTTGGAGCAGTACTTC.

This clone was seen a single time. The CDR3 loop reads CASSQPRSGAYEQYF. CDR3 nucleotides: TGCGCCAGCAGCCAACCAAGGAGCGGCGCCTACGAGCAGTACTTC. The chain joins TRBV4-1 to TRBJ2-7; weak D call: TRBD2 (5 bases). The CDR3 is 15 residues long. The V end lost 2 bases, the J end lost 2 bases, and 13 bases lay between the germline ends. From germline, CDR1 is MGHRA and CDR2 YSYEKL.

A note on this clone: Sequence at one end of the junction differs from germline and may be a read error. The chain joins TRBV7-9 to TRBJ2-1, with TRBD2 identical over 8 bases. The CDR3 loop spans 14 amino acids. Germline V lookup: CDR1 SEHNR, CDR2 FQNEAQ (reference sequence). The CDR3 reads CASTLAGSDNEQFF. DNA for the CDR3: TGTGCCAGCACCTTAGCGGGGTCCGACAATGAGCAGTTCTTC. Full variable domain (remainder filled in from reference TRBV7-9 and TRBJ2-1): DTGVSQNPRHKITKRGQNVTFRCDPISEHNRLYWYRQTLGQGPEFLTYFQNEAQLEKSRLLSDRFSAERPKGSFSTLEIQRTEQGDSAMYLCASTLAGSDNEQFFGPGTRLTVL.

The V and J genes are TRBV11-2 and TRBJ1-2; no firm D call. V lost 5 bases, J lost 8 bases, and 15 bases lay in between. Germline-derived CDR1 and CDR2 are SGHAT and FQNNGV. The CDR3 contains 13 residues. CDR3: CASSAVLGVGYTF. CDR3 coding DNA: TGTGCCAGCAGCGCCGTCCTAGGCGTAGGCTACACCTTC. Based on the CDR3 plus reference TRBV11-2 and TRBJ1-2, the full variable domain is EAGVAQSPRYKIIEKRQSVAFWCNPISGHATLYWYQQILGQGPKLLIQFQNNGVVDDSQLPKDRFSAERLKGVDSTLKIQPAKLEDSAVYLCASSAVLGVGYTFGSGTRLTVV.

This clone appeared once. The rearrangement uses TRBV2 and TRBJ1-6; D may be TRBD1 (6 bases). Germline V gene data show CDR1 as SNHLY and CDR2 as FYNNEI. The CDR3 length is 14 residues. V lost 7 bases to trimming and J lost 13 bases, with 20 bases between them. The DNA for the CDR3 is TGTGCCAGCAATTTCCCCGACGGGGGCCAGCCCCTCCACTTT. This gives the protein CASNFPDGGQPLHF.

The chain is built from TRBV28 and TRBJ1-4; the D gene is possibly TRBD1 (5 bases). V lost 2 bases and J 7 bases, leaving 11 bases between the germline ends. The CDR3 runs 14 residues. The germline V gene has CDR1 MDHEN and CDR2 SYDVKM. The CDR3 sequence is CASSLARVPEKLFF. In DNA, the CDR3 is TGTGCCAGCAGTTTAGCCAGGGTCCCTGAAAAACTGTTTTTT.

CDR3 bases: TGTGCCAGCAGTGAGGCAGGGGCTGATGGCTACACCTTC. Residues: CASSEAGADGYTF. The chain combines TRBV6-1 with TRBJ1-2; perhaps TRBD1 as D (6 bases). With 3 bases removed from V and 6 bases from J, the gap between germline ends came to 11 bases. The CDR3 contains 13 residues. Germline V gene lookup returns CDR1 MNHNS and CDR2 SASEGT.